What follows are 2 T cell receptor beta chains derived from one specimen sequenced in a study of T cell repertoires in cytomegalovirus infection. Each CDR3 protein is one row after TCRdb ran MiXCR on the reads. This table has approximately 140,000 distinct CDR3 sequences, more than 7% appearing once. Specimen: PBMCs. The receptors here all came from a human donor in good health (CMV status not recorded). Some clones in this sample may be carry-over from other donors' samples.

This clonotype was observed at least ten times. The chain uses TRBV6-2 or TRBV6-3 and TRBJ1-1; D uncertain. V was cut by 6 bases and J by 7 bases, with 18 bases left in between. CDR1 is MNHEY and CDR2 is SVGEGT in the germline V gene. The CDR3 is made up of 14 amino acids. DNA of the CDR3: TGTGCCAGCAGAAATGAGCGCAGAACGAATGAAGCTTTCTTT. Its protein product is CASRNERRTNEAFF.

The CDR3 sequence is CASSMDALEQYF. CDR3 DNA: TGTGCCAGTAGTATGGACGCTTTGGAGCAGTACTTC. The chain links TRBV19 to TRBJ2-7, with D uncertain. Trimming cost V 3 bases and J 7 bases, with 10 bases left between them. Germline CDR1 reads LNHDA; CDR2 reads SQIVND (reference sequence). This CDR3 comprises 12 residues.